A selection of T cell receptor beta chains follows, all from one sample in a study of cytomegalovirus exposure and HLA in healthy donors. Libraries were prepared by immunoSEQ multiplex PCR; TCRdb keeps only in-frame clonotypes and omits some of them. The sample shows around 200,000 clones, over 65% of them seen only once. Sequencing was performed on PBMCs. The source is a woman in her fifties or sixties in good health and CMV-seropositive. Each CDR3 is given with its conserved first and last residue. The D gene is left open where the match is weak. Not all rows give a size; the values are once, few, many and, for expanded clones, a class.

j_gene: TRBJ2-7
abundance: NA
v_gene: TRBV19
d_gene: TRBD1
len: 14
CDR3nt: TGTGCCAGTAGTGACAGGGGGCCTTCCTACGAGCAGTACTTC
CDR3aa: CASSDRGPSYEQYF

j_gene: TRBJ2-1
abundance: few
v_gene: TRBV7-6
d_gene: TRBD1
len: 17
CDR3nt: TGTGCCAGCAGCTTAGTTTCAGGGGGCCGGTCCTACAATGAGCAGTTCTTC
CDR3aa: CASSLVSGGRSYNEQFF

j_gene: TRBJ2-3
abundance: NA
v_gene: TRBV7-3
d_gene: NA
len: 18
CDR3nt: TGTGCCAGCAGCTTAACTGGATCAGGGGCCTTATTCACAGATACGCAGTATTTT
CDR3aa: CASSLTGSGALFTDTQYF

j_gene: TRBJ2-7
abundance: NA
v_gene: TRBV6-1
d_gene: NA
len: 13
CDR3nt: TGTGCCATCGCATCCTCGACAGGCCGCGAGCAGTACTTC
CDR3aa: CAIASSTGREQYF

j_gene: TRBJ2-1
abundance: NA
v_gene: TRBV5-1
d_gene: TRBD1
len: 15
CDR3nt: TGCGCCAGCAGCCCTGAAGGGACAGGGCCGAATGAGCAGTTCTTC
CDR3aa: CASSPEGTGPNEQFF

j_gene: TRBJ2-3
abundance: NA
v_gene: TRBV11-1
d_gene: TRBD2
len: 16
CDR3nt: TGTGCCAGCAGCCTCGGGACTAGCGAAATCACAGATACGCAGTATTTT
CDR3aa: CASSLGTSEITDTQYF

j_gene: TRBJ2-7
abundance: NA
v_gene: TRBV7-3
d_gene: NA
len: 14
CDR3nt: TGTGCCAGCAGGGGGCCTTGGCGACACCCCTGGCAGTACTTC
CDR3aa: CASRGPWRHPWQYF

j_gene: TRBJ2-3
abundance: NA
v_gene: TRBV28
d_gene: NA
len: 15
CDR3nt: TGTGCCAGCAGTTTCCGGGGACTCGGCACAGATACGCAGTATTTT
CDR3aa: CASSFRGLGTDTQYF

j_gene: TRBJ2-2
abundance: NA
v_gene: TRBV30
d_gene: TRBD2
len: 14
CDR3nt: TGTGCCTGGGCTAGCGGGGGGAACACCGGGGAGCTGTTTTTT
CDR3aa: CAWASGGNTGELFF

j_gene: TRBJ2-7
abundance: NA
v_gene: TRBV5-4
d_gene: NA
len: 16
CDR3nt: TGTGCCAGCAGCTCCTTTCTCGCTAGCGCAGAGAGGGAGCAGTACTTC
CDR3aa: CASSSFLASAEREQYF

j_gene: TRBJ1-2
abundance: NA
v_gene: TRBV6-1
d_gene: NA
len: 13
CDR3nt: TGTGCCAGCAGTGAAGGTAACAGCTATGGCTACACCTTC
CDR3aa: CASSEGNSYGYTF

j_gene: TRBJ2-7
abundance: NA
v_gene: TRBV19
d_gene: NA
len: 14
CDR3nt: TGTGCCAGTAGTCTCCGGACACTACCCTACGAGCAGTACTTC
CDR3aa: CASSLRTLPYEQYF

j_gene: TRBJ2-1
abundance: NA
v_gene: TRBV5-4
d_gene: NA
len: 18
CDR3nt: TGTGCCAGCAGCTTTAAACCCACGCGGACAGTAAGGGGCGGTGAGCAGTTCTTC
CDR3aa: CASSFKPTRTVRGGEQFF

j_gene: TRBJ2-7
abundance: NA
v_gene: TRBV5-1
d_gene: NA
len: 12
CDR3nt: TGCGCCAGCAGCTTGGACGGGTACGAGCAGTACTTC
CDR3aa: CASSLDGYEQYF

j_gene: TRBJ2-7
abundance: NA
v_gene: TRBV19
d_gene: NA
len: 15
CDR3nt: TGTGCCAGTAGTATCGGGGGTGCCACTACCTACGAGCAGTACTTC
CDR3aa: CASSIGGATTYEQYF

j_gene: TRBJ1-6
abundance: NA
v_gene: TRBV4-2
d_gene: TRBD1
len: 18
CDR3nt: TGTGCCAGCAGCCAAGATAGGTTGACAGGGGCTTATAATTCACCCCTCCACTTT
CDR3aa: CASSQDRLTGAYNSPLHF

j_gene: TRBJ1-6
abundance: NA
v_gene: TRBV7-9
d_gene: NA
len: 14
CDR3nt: TGTGCCAGCAGCTTAGCAGGGGTGGACTCACCCCTCCACTTT
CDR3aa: CASSLAGVDSPLHF

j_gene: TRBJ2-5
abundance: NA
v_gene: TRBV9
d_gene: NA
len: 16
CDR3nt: TGTGCCAGCAGCGCCAGCCACAGGGGACTCCTAGAGACCCAGTACTTC
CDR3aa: CASSASHRGLLETQYF

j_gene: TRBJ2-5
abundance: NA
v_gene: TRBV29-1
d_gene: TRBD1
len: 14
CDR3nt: TGCAGCGTTCACAGGACAGGGGGCATGGAGACCCAGTACTTC
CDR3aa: CSVHRTGGMETQYF

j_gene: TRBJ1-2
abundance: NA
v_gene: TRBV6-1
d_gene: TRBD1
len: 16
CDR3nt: TGTGCCAGCAGTGCCCCCGTGGGGGACAGGGGTGCCGGCTACACCTTC
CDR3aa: CASSAPVGDRGAGYTF

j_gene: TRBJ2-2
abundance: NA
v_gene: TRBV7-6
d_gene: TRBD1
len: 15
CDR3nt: TGTGCCAGCAGCTCGTCAGGGGGGAACACCGGGGAGCTGTTTTTT
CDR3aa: CASSSSGGNTGELFF

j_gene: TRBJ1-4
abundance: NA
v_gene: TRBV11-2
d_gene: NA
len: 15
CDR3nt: TGTGCCAGCAGCCCCTCCGGCTCGGGGGGTGAAAAACTGTTTTTT
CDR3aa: CASSPSGSGGEKLFF

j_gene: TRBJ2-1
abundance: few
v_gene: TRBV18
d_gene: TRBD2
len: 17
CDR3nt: TGTGCCAGCTCCCCAACCATACTAGCGAGTGACGCCAATGAGCAGTTCTTC
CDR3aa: CASSPTILASDANEQFF

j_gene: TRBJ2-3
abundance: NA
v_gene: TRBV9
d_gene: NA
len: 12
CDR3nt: TGTGCCAGCAGCGTCACCACGGGGACGCAGTATTTT
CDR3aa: CASSVTTGTQYF

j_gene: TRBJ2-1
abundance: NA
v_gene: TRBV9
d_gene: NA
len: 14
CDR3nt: TGTGCCAGCAGCGTAGTGAGCTCCTACAATGAGCAGTTCTTC
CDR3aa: CASSVVSSYNEQFF

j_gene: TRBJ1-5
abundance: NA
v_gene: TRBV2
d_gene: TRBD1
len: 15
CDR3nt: TGTGCCAGCAGTGACGACAGGGGAGGATATCAGCCCCAGCATTTT
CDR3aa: CASSDDRGGYQPQHF

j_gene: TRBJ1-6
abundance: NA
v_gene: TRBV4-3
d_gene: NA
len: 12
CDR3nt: TGCGCCAGCAGCCGCGGAAATTCACCCCTCCACTTT
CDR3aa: CASSRGNSPLHF

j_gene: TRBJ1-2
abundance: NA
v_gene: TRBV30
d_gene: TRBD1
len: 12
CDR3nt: TGTGCCTGGTCGGGACAGTTCTATGGCTACACCTTC
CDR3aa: CAWSGQFYGYTF

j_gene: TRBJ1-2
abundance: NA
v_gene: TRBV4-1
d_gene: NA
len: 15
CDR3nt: TGCGCCAGCAGCCAAGATAGTAGCAGGGGATCTGGCTACACCTTC
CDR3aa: CASSQDSSRGSGYTF

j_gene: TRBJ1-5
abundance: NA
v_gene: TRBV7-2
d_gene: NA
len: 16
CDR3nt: TGTGCCAGCAGCTTAGCAGGGAGGAGAAGCAATCAGCCCCAGCATTTT
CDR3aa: CASSLAGRRSNQPQHF

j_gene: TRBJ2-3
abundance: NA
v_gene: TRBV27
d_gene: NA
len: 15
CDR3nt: TGTGCCAGCAGGTCCACCGGGACAATGGCCTATACGCAGTATTTT
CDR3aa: CASRSTGTMAYTQYF

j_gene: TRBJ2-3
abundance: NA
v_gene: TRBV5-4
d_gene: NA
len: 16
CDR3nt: TGTGCCAGCAGCCCCCGGCAGGGGATATTCACAGATACGCAGTATTTT
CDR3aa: CASSPRQGIFTDTQYF

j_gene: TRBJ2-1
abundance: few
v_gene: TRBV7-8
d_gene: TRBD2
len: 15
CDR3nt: TGTGCCAGCAGTTCTACGGGACTAGCCTACAATGAGCAGTTCTTC
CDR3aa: CASSSTGLAYNEQFF

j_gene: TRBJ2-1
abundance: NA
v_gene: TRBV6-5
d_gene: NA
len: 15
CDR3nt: TGTGCCAGCGCTTATTTAGGGACACGCACCAATGAGCAGTTCTTC
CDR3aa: CASAYLGTRTNEQFF

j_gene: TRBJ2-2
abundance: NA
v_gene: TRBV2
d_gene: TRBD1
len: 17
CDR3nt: TGTGCCAGCAGTTTAAGGTCGGGACAGACGAACACCGGGGAGCTGTTTTTT
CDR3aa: CASSLRSGQTNTGELFF

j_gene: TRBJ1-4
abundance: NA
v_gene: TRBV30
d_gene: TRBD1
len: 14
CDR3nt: TGTGCCTGGAGTAACAAACAGGGACAGGAAAAACTGTTTTTT
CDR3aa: CAWSNKQGQEKLFF

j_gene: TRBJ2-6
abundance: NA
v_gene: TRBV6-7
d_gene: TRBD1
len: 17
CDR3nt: TGTGCCAGCAGTTACCCGGACAGGGCTAGTGGGGCCAACGTCCTGACTTTC
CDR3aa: CASSYPDRASGANVLTF

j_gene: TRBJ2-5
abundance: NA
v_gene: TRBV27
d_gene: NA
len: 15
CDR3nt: TGTGCCAGCAGGACCGGGACCCCGGGGGAAAAGACCCAGTACTTC
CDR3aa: CASRTGTPGEKTQYF

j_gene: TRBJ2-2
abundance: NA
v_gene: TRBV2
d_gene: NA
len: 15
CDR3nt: TGTGCCAGCAGTGGTACACAGGGGAACACCGGGGAGCTGTTTTTT
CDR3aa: CASSGTQGNTGELFF

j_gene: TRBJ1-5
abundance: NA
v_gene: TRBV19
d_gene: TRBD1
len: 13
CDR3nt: TGTGCCAGTAGCGATACAGGGGATCAGCCCCAGCATTTT
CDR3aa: CASSDTGDQPQHF

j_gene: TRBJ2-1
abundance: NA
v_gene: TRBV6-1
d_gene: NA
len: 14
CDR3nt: TGTGCCAGCAAACCGACAACGGGAGCTAATGAGCAGTTCTTC
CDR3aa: CASKPTTGANEQFF

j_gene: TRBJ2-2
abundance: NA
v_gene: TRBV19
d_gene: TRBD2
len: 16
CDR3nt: TGTGCCAGTAGTATACAGACTAGCGGGAGGACCGGGGAGCTGTTTTTT
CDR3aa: CASSIQTSGRTGELFF

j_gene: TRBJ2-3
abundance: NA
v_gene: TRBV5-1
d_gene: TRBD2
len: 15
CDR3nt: TGCGCCAGCAGCTTGGCTAGCGGTATCACAGATACGCAGTATTTT
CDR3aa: CASSLASGITDTQYF

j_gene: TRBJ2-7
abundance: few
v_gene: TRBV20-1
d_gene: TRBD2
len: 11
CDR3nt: TGCTCCCGGGGGGGGACCTACGAGCAGTACTTC
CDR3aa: CSRGGTYEQYF

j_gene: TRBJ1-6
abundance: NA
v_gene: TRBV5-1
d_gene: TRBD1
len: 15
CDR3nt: TGCGCCAGCAGCTCGATACAGGGGACGGGTTCACCCCTCCACTTT
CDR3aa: CASSSIQGTGSPLHF

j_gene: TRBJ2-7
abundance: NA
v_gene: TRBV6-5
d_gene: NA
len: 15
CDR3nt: TGTGCCAGCACCTCGGGGGGCCATCGGCCCTACGAGCAGTACTTC
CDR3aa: CASTSGGHRPYEQYF

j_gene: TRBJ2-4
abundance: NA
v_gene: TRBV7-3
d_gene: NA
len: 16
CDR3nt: TGTGCCAGCAGCCCTGACCCTGTCGGGGCCAAAAACATTCAGTACTTC
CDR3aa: CASSPDPVGAKNIQYF

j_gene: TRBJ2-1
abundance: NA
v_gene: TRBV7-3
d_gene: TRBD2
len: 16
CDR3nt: TGTGCCAGCAGCCCTGCTGGGACTAGCGGCTACAATGAGCAGTTCTTC
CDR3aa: CASSPAGTSGYNEQFF

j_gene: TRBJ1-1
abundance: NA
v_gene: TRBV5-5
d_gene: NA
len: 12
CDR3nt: TGTGCCAGCAGCTTCCGGGACACTGAAGCTTTCTTT
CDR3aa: CASSFRDTEAFF

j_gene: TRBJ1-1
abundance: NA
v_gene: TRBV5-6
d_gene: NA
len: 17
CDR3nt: TGTGCCAGCAGCTTTAGTCGGGTAGCCAAAATGAACACTGAAGCTTTCTTT
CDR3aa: CASSFSRVAKMNTEAFF

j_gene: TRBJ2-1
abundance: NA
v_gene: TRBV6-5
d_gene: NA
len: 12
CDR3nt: TGTGCCAGCGCGGATACCTACAATGAGCAGTTCTTC
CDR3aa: CASADTYNEQFF

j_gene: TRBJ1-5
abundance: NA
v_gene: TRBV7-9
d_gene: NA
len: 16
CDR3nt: TGTGCCAGCAGCCCGGGGGGGGGCGGCAGCAATCAGCCCCAGCATTTT
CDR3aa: CASSPGGGGSNQPQHF

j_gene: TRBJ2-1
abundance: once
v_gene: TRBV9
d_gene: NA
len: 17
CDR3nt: TGTGCCAGCAGCGTCCGGGACACCCAAACCCGCTACAATGAGCAGTTCTTC
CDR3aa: CASSVRDTQTRYNEQFF

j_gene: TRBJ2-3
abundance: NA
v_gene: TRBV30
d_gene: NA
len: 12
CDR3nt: TGTGCCTGGACTCCGGGGGCAGATACGCAGTATTTT
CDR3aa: CAWTPGADTQYF

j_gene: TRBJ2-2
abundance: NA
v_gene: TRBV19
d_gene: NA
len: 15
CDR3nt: TGTGCCAGTAAGAAGGAGACAGTAAACACCGGGGAGCTGTTTTTT
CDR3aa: CASKKETVNTGELFF

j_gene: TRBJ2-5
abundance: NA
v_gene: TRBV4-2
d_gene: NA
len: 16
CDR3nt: TGTGCCAGCAGCGACGAACAGGGAGTGGGCCAAGAGACCCAGTACTTC
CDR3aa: CASSDEQGVGQETQYF

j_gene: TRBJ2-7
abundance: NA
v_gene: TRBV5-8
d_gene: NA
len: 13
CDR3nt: TGTGCCAGCAGCTTACCCCAGGGCTACGAGCAGTACTTC
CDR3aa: CASSLPQGYEQYF

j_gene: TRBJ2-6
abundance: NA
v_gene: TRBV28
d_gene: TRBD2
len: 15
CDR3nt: TGTGCCAGCAGGTACGGGGGGACCGGGGCCAACGTCCTGACTTTC
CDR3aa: CASRYGGTGANVLTF

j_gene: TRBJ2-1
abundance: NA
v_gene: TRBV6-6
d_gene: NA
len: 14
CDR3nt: TGTGCCAGCAGCCTGGTAGGGTCGGGGGTTGAGCAGTTCTTC
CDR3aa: CASSLVGSGVEQFF